Listed below are T cell receptor beta chains from one sample, sequenced in a study of cytomegalovirus exposure and HLA in healthy donors. Only in-frame clones appear in the TCRdb table, and some are missing; sequencing was by immunoSEQ multiplex PCR. The data hold around 81,000 clones, with roughly 63% observed a single time. Material: PBMCs. The receptors were sampled from a man younger than 45 in good health and CMV-seropositive. Both conserved end residues are part of each CDR3. A D gene is named only where the DNA matches it firmly. Not all rows give a size; the values are once, few, many and, for expanded clones, a class.

size | J | V | length | D | DNA | CDR3
few | TRBJ2-2 | TRBV11-2 | 16 | . | TGTGCCAGCAGCTCGCGAAGGGGGACGGACACCGGGGAGCTGTTTTTT | CASSSRRGTDTGELFF
few | TRBJ2-7 | TRBV5-1 | 14 | TRBD2 | TGCGCCAGCAGCTCGGTCGGGGGGGGTTACGAGCAGTACTTC | CASSSVGGGYEQYF
. | TRBJ2-4 | TRBV4-2 | 16 | TRBD1 | TGTGCCAGCAGCCAGGATCCGGGGACAGGGTCGGACATTCAGTACTTC | CASSQDPGTGSDIQYF
. | TRBJ2-7 | TRBV27 | 13 | . | TGTGCCAGCGGCCGGGACGGGAGAAGCGAGCAGTACTTC | CASGRDGRSEQYF
once | TRBJ2-1 | TRBV28 | 16 | TRBD1 | TGTGCCAGCATCTTATTCCGGGACAGGCTCTACAATGAGCAGTTCTTC | CASILFRDRLYNEQFF
. | TRBJ2-1 | TRBV7-7 | 14 | . | TGTGCCAGCAGCTTAGGTCCAATGTACAATGAGCAGTTCTTC | CASSLGPMYNEQFF
. | TRBJ2-2 | TRBV7-9 | 15 | . | TGTGCCAGCAGCTCATACAGGGTGAACACCGGGGAGCTGTTTTTT | CASSSYRVNTGELFF
. | TRBJ2-7 | TRBV11-2 | 16 | TRBD2 | TGTGCCAGCAGCTTAGTTGAGGGTAGCGGGAGGTACGAGCAGTACTTC | CASSLVEGSGRYEQYF
. | TRBJ2-7 | TRBV29-1 | 15 | . | TGCAGCGTTGAAGAGGCAGCGCTCCACTCCTACGAGCAGTACTTC | CSVEEAALHSYEQYF
. | TRBJ2-7 | TRBV5-4 | 14 | . | TGTGCCAGCAGCTTGCAATTGGGGCCCGACGAGCAGTACTTC | CASSLQLGPDEQYF
. | TRBJ2-3 | TRBV19 | 14 | TRBD1 | TGTGCCAGTAGTATGGGACAGAGCACAGATACGCAGTATTTT | CASSMGQSTDTQYF
. | TRBJ2-2 | TRBV5-1 | 15 | TRBD2 | TGCGCCAGCAGCTTGGCTAGCGGAAACACCGGGGAGCTGTTTTTT | CASSLASGNTGELFF
. | TRBJ1-4 | TRBV19 | 15 | . | TGTGCCAGTAGTATAACAGGGAAGGGTAATGAAAAACTGTTTTTT | CASSITGKGNEKLFF
few | TRBJ2-1 | TRBV27 | 14 | . | TGTGCCAGCGGAGACAGGGAGGCCTACAATGAGCAGTTCTTC | CASGDREAYNEQFF
. | TRBJ2-7 | TRBV29-1 | 13 | TRBD1 | TGCAGCGTTGAAGGTGACAGGGGGTCCGAGCAGTACTTC | CSVEGDRGSEQYF
. | TRBJ2-3 | TRBV15 | 17 | TRBD2 | TGTGCCACCAGCCGCGGGCTATTAGCGGGAAGCACAGATACGCAGTATTTT | CATSRGLLAGSTDTQYF
. | TRBJ1-3 | TRBV29-1 | 14 | . | TGCAGCGTTGAAGGGGCCTTCTCTGGAAACACCATATATTTT | CSVEGAFSGNTIYF